This passage covers 4 T cell receptor beta chains from one sample sequenced in a study of technical replicates of blood from four donors. Repertoires were generated with immunoSEQ multiplex PCR, while TCRdb's copy carries only in-frame clones and drops some. The table includes about 83,000 clones, roughly 94% detected once. The sample taken for sequencing was T cells isolated from PBMCs. All receptors derive from a human donor in good health.

The chain recombines TRBV28 with TRBJ2-5; TRBD2 agrees at 7 bases. Germline V lookup: CDR1 MDHEN, CDR2 SYDVKM. The CDR3 runs to 15 residues. V dropped 7 bases and J dropped 1; count of bases not matched to a gene: 9. CDR3 sequence reads: CASTPGGSPQETQYF. CDR3 sequence (DNA): TGTGCCAGCACTCCTGGCGGGAGCCCCCAAGAGACCCAGTACTTC. Variable domain in full (rest from reference TRBV28 and TRBJ2-5): DVKVTQSSRYLVKRTGEKVFLECVQDMDHENMFWYRQDPGLGLRLIYFSYDVKMKEKGDIPEGYSVSREKKERFSLILESASTNQTSMYLCASTPGGSPQETQYFGPGTRLLVL.

The chain has TRBV27 and TRBJ1-5; TRBD1 aligns across 11 bases. CDR1 is MNHEY, CDR2 SMNVEV, per germline (reference sequence). The CDR3 is 19 amino acids. Unmatched junction bases numbered 11, after V lost 0 bases and J lost 4 bases. The CDR3 is CASSLSVRGGDRGNQPQHF. The CDR3 coding sequence is TGTGCCAGCAGTTTATCAGTGCGTGGGGGGGACAGGGGGAATCAGCCCCAGCATTTT.

V and J are TRBV5-1 and TRBJ2-1, with D hard to call. The CDR3 contains 12 residues. The germline V gene encodes CDR1 SGHRS and CDR2 YFSETQ. V lost 0 bases and J 7 bases, leaving 5 bases between the germline ends. This CDR3 is CASSLDGNEQFF. The CDR3 DNA is TGCGCCAGCAGCTTGGACGGGAATGAGCAGTTCTTC. Based on the CDR3 plus reference TRBV5-1 and TRBJ2-1, the full variable domain is KAGVTQTPRYLIKTRGQQVTLSCSPISGHRSVSWYQQTPGQGLQFLFEYFSETQRNKGNFPGRFSGRQFSNSRSEMNVSTLELGDSALYLCASSLDGNEQFFGPGTRLTVL.

This clone was seen only once. The chain links TRBV7-2 to TRBJ1-5; D not resolved. CDR1 and CDR2 (germline): SGHTA, FQGNSA. The CDR3 consists of 15 residues. V lost 2 bases, J lost 0 bases, and 8 bases lay in between. The CDR3 DNA reads TGTGCCAGCAGCTTATCCGGGTATAGCAATCAGCCCCAGCATTTT. This translates into CASSLSGYSNQPQHF.